This T cell receptor beta chain was recorded in a study of blood T cell repertoires in COVID-19. About the research overall: Samples taken during acute and convalescent COVID-19 were collected in the United States, Italy and Spain. From T cells, B-cell-depleted T cells, or PBMCs came the material, which was cDNA or gDNA.

Authors' data handling: Nucleated cell counts were estimated from reference gene primer amplification. Produced via immunoSEQ multiplex PCR; TCRdb's table is partial and in-frame only. The DNA gave D and trimming, while V, J and clone size come from that table. The sample comprises roughly 53,000 clones, 85% to 95% of which are singletons, and over 3% rests with the top ten. Trimming stripped 2 bases from V and 1 base from J, with 16 bases between. In germline, CDR1 is MDHEN, CDR2 SYDVKM. This CDR3 has 17 amino acids. The table lists this clone with a count of one. The sequenced material came from peripheral blood. This receptor was obtained from a human donor in a cohort sampled during active COVID-19. This sequence joins TRBV28 and TRBJ2-3, with a possible D match to TRBD2 (6 bases). The CDR3 coding sequence is TGTGCCAGCAGTTTACTCCCTCGGCCTAGCGGCACAGATACGCAGTATTTT. This gives the protein CASSLLPRPSGTDTQYF.